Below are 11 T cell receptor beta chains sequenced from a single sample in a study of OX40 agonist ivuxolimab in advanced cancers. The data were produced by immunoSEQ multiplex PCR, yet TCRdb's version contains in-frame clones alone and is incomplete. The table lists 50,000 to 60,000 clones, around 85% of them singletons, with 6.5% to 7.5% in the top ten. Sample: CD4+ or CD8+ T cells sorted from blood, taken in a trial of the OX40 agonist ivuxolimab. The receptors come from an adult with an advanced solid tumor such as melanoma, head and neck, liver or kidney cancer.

CDR3 in amino acids: CASREKSQGLGNNEQFF. CDR3 sequence (DNA): TGTGCCAGCAGAGAAAAATCTCAGGGACTGGGGAACAATGAGCAGTTCTTC. The chain couples TRBV2 to TRBJ2-1; D possibly corresponds to TRBD2 (6 bases). Germline V CDR1 and CDR2: SNHLY, FYNNEI. V lost 6 bases and J lost 5, with 23 bases in between. The CDR3 sequence is 17 residues long.

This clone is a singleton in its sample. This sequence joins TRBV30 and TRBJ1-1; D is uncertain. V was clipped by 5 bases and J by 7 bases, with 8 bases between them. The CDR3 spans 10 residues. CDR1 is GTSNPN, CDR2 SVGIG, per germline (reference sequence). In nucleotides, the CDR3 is TGTGCCTGGGCACACTTTGAAGCTTTCTTT. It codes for CAWAHFEAFF.

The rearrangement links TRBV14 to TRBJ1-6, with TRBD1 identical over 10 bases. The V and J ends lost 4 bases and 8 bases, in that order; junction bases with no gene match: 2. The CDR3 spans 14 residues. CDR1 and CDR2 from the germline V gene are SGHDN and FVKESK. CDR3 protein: CASSLTGGHSPLHF. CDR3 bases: TGTGCCAGCAGCCTGACAGGGGGCCATTCACCCCTCCACTTT.

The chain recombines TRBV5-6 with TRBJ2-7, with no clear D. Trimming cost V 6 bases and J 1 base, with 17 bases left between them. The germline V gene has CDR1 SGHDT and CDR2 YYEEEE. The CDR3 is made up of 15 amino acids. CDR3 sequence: CASTPGRGFSYEQYF. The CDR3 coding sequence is TGTGCCAGCACCCCCGGTCGTGGCTTTTCCTACGAGCAGTACTTC.

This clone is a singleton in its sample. The CDR3 reads CASSKGVTNTGELFF. The CDR3 DNA sequence: TGTGCCAGCAGCAAGGGGGTAACGAACACCGGGGAGCTGTTTTTT. This chain joins TRBV9 and TRBJ2-2, with D maybe TRBD1 (6 bases). Germline V gene lookup returns CDR1 SGDLS and CDR2 YYNGEE. Trimming cost V 4 bases and J 0 bases, with 10 bases left between them. The CDR3 runs to 15 residues.

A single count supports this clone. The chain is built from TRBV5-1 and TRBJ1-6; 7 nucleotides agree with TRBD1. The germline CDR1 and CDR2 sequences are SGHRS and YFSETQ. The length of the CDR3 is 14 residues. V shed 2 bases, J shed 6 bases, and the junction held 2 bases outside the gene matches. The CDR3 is CASSLQGLNSPLHF. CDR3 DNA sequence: TGCGCCAGCAGCTTACAGGGGCTTAATTCACCCCTCCACTTT. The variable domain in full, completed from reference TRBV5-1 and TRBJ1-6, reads KAGVTQTPRYLIKTRGQQVTLSCSPISGHRSVSWYQQTPGQGLQFLFEYFSETQRNKGNFPGRFSGRQFSNSRSEMNVSTLELGDSALYLCASSLQGLNSPLHFGNGTRLTVT.

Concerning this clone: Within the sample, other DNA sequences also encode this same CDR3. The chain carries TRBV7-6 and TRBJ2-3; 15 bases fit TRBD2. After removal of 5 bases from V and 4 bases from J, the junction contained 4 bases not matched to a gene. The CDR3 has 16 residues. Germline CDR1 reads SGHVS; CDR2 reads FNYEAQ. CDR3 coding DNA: TGTGCCAGCAGCCTCCGGACTAGCGGGGGGGCAGATACGCAGTATTTT. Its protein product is CASSLRTSGGADTQYF.

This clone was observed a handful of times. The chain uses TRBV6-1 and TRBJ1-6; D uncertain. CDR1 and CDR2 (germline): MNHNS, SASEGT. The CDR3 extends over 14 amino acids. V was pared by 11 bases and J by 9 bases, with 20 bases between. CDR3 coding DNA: TGTGCCGCAATTGGGGAGACCTGGGGTTCACCCCTCCACTTT. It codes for CAAIGETWGSPLHF.

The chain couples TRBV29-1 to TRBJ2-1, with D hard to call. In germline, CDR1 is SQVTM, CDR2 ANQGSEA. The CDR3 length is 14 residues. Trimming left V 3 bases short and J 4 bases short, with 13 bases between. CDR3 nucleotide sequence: TGCAGCGTTGACCCGGGCCTTGGTTACAATGAGCAGTTCTTC. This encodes CSVDPGLGYNEQFF.

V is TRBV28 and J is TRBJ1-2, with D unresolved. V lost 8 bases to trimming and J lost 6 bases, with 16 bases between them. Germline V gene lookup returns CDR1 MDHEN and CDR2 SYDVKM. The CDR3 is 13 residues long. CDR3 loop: CASQRGGVDGYTF. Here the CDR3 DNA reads TGTGCCAGCCAGAGAGGTGGGGTAGATGGCTACACCTTC.

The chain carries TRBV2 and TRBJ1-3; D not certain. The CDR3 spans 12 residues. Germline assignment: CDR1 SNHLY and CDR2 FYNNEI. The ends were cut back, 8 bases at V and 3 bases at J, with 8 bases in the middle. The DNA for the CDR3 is TGTGCCAGCTGGTCCGATGGAAACACCATATATTTT. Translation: CASWSDGNTIYF.